Below, 21 T cell receptor beta chains from the same sample are listed, as sequenced in a study of shared clonotypes between healthy human individuals. Sequencing was performed with immunoSEQ multiplex PCR; in TCRdb, only in-frame clones are kept and a portion is missing. The data hold over a million clones, with approximately 96% observed a single time. Source material: naive CD4+ T cells sorted from blood. Stated subset: CD45RA+ positively selected. These TCRs come from a man in his thirties or forties in good health.

J is TRBJ2-2 and V is TRBV7-8, with 9 bases lining up with TRBD2. The germline gives CDR1 SGHVS, CDR2 FQNEAQ. There are 16 residues in the CDR3. The trim removed 2 bases at V and 5 bases at J, leaving 6 bases unmatched. CDR3 sequence reads: CASSLRGLAETGELFF. CDR3 bases: TGTGCCAGCAGCTTAAGGGGACTAGCCGAAACCGGGGAGCTGTTTTTT.

The chain joins TRBV18 to TRBJ2-7; D is tentatively TRBD1 or TRBD2 (5 bases each). The CDR3 length is 13 residues. The V gene's germline CDR1 is KGHSH and CDR2 LQKENI. V was pared by 4 bases and J by 6 bases, with 13 bases between. The CDR3 nucleotides read TGTGCCAGCTCACGAGACAGCGGTTCCGAGCAGTACTTC. It is translated as CASSRDSGSEQYF.

The V call is TRBV4-2, the J call TRBJ1-4, with D tentatively TRBD1 (5 bases). Germline assignment: CDR1 LGHNA and CDR2 YNFKEQ. V lost 2 bases and J 8 bases, leaving 18 bases between the germline ends. The CDR3 loop spans 16 amino acids. Here the CDR3 DNA reads TGTGCCAGCAGCCAAAGCAGGGCGGATCGGTTGGAAAAACTGTTTTTT. It is translated as CASSQSRADRLEKLFF.

This chain connects TRBV5-4 to TRBJ2-5, with D perhaps being TRBD1 or TRBD2 (5 bases each). V was clipped by 2 bases and J by 0 bases, with 14 bases between them. Germline-derived CDR1 and CDR2 are SGHNT and YYREEE (reference sequence). CDR3 length: 16 residues. The CDR3 is CASSLPGTLHQETQYF. The CDR3 DNA is TGTGCCAGCAGCTTACCAGGGACCCTTCACCAAGAGACCCAGTACTTC.

This clone was counted only a few times. This chain joins TRBV2 and TRBJ2-7, with 7 bases that match TRBD1. Per the germline V gene, CDR1 is SNHLY and CDR2 is FYNNEI. V dropped 6 bases and J dropped 2; count of bases not matched to a gene: 10. This CDR3 spans 15 amino acids. CDR3 in amino acids: CASRRVQGQPYEQYF. The CDR3 DNA is TGTGCCAGCAGGAGGGTACAGGGGCAACCCTACGAGCAGTACTTC.

The chain carries TRBV6-5 and TRBJ2-4, with TRBD1 matching over 7 bases. The J segment lost 16 bases and the V segment lost 7 bases, leaving 10 bases of the junction unmatched. Germline values: CDR1 MNHEY, CDR2 SVGAGI. The CDR3 consists of 11 residues. In DNA form, the CDR3 reads TGTGCCAGCAATAACGGGGACAGCCTCTACTTC. Protein product: CASNNGDSLYF.

This chain joins TRBV27 and TRBJ1-2; D is undetermined. This CDR3 region has 16 residues. Germline CDR1 and CDR2: MNHEY and SMNVEV (reference sequence). V was shortened by 6 bases and J by 2 bases, with 19 bases between the two germline ends. The CDR3 sequence is CASRSTFLGKNYGYTF. CDR3 bases: TGTGCCAGCAGAAGCACATTCCTCGGTAAGAACTATGGCTACACCTTC.

Concerning this clone itself: Other DNA sequences in this sample translate to the same CDR3. The genes are TRBV7-9 and TRBJ2-3; D remains ambiguous. Trimming removed 1 base at V and 0 bases at J, with 5 bases between. The germline V gene has CDR1 SEHNR and CDR2 FQNEAQ (reference sequence). This CDR3 comprises 14 residues. The CDR3 region is CASSLVSSTDTQYF. The CDR3 region has the DNA TGTGCCAGCAGCTTAGTCAGCAGCACAGATACGCAGTATTTT.

J is TRBJ2-5 and V is TRBV11-2; D possibly matches TRBD1 or TRBD2 (5 bases each). Trimming pared 5 bases from V and 5 bases from J, leaving 9 bases between. Germline CDR1 SGHAT, CDR2 FQNNGV. The CDR3 runs 12 residues. The CDR3 protein is CASSPEGETQYF. The CDR3 bases are TGTGCCAGCAGCCCAGAGGGGGAGACCCAGTACTTC. The variable domain in full, completed from reference TRBV11-2 and TRBJ2-5, reads EAGVAQSPRYKIIEKRQSVAFWCNPISGHATLYWYQQILGQGPKLLIQFQNNGVVDDSQLPKDRFSAERLKGVDSTLKIQPAKLEDSAVYLCASSPEGETQYFGPGTRLLVL.

The chain carries TRBV7-9 and TRBJ1-4; TRBD1 agrees at 7 bases. The CDR3 sequence is 15 residues long. The V segment lost 2 bases and the J segment 3 bases; nucleotides outside the gene matches: 3. The germline gives CDR1 SEHNR, CDR2 FQNEAQ (reference sequence). This CDR3 is CASSLLGTANEKLFF. The CDR3 DNA follows: TGTGCCAGCAGCTTATTGGGGACAGCTAATGAAAAACTGTTTTTT. Together with reference TRBV7-9 and TRBJ1-4, the CDR3 gives the full variable domain: DTGVSQNPRHKITKRGQNVTFRCDPISEHNRLYWYRQTLGQGPEFLTYFQNEAQLEKSRLLSDRFSAERPKGSFSTLEIQRTEQGDSAMYLCASSLLGTANEKLFFGSGTQLSVL.

The rearrangement uses TRBV19 and TRBJ1-3; D is uncertain. CDR1 LNHDA and CDR2 SQIVND come from the germline V gene (reference sequence). Trimming cost V 9 bases and J 0 bases, with 12 bases left between them. The CDR3 has 14 residues. CDR3 DNA: TGTGCCAGCCGTACTTCGAGCTCTGGAAACACCATATATTTT. It yields the protein CASRTSSSGNTIYF.

CDR3 sequence (DNA): TGCGCCAGCAGGAGGACAGGAGCCTACGAGCAGTACTTC. Protein product: CASRRTGAYEQYF. This chain connects TRBV5-1 to TRBJ2-7; TRBD1 matches 7 bases. Per the germline V gene, CDR1 is SGHRS and CDR2 is YFSETQ. The V and J ends lost 5 bases and 2 bases, in that order; junction bases with no gene match: 4. The CDR3 totals 13 residues.

The V call is TRBV25-1, the J call TRBJ1-4; a possible D gene is TRBD1 (5 bases). The length of the CDR3 is 13 residues. Trimming shortened V by 6 bases and J by 1 base, and 6 bases separated the two germline ends. CDR1 is MGHDK, CDR2 SYGVNS, per germline. The chain's CDR3 is CASRRGTNEKLFF. The CDR3 nucleotides read TGTGCCAGCAGAAGGGGAACTAATGAAAAACTGTTTTTT.

This chain uses TRBV28 with TRBJ2-7; TRBD1 matches at 7 bases. Germline CDR1 reads MDHEN; CDR2 reads SYDVKM. The junction had 20 bases not matched to a gene; V was cut back by 3 bases and J by 0 bases. The CDR3 runs to 20 residues. The CDR3 nucleotides read TGTGCCAGCAGTTTGAGGGGGCATTTCCTTGGTACAGGGGTCTCCTACGAGCAGTACTTC. As protein: CASSLRGHFLGTGVSYEQYF.

This chain connects TRBV21-1 to TRBJ2-6. TRBV21-1 corresponds to a pseudogene. The CDR3 extends over 18 amino acids. In DNA, the CDR3 is TGTGCCAGCAGCAAAGGGCAGTTACTGGGCTCTGGGGCCAACGTCCTGACTTTC. As protein: CASSKGQLLGSGANVLTF.

The chain recombines TRBV13 with TRBJ2-1, with D perhaps assigned TRBD1 or TRBD2 (6 bases each). The CDR3 length is 16 residues. Germline CDR1 PRHDT, CDR2 FYEKMQ (reference sequence). V lost 0 bases, J lost 5 bases, and 14 bases lay in between. The CDR3 coding sequence is TGTGCCAGCAGCTTAGGCCCGGGGGCCGGGGACAATGAGCAGTTCTTC. As protein: CASSLGPGAGDNEQFF.

The CDR3, as DNA: TGTGCCAGCACCCATACCAGGGGTTGGGAGACCCAGTACTTC. Its protein product is CASTHTRGWETQYF. The chain uses TRBV11-2 and TRBJ2-5; perhaps TRBD1 as D (6 bases). Germline CDR1 SGHAT, CDR2 FQNNGV. V lost 7 bases to trimming and J lost 5 bases, with 17 bases between them. The CDR3 length is 14 residues.

The rearrangement joins TRBV19 to TRBJ1-3; D remains ambiguous. V shed 4 bases and J shed 0 bases, with 10 bases lying between them. Looked up from germline, CDR1 is LNHDA and CDR2 is SQIVND (reference sequence). This CDR3 contains 15 residues. CDR3 region: CASSTKSRSGNTIYF. The CDR3, as DNA: TGTGCCAGTAGTACAAAGTCGCGCTCTGGAAACACCATATATTTT.

V is TRBV5-1 and J is TRBJ2-1; 8 bases are shared with TRBD1. The trim removed 2 bases at V and 5 bases at J, leaving 6 bases unmatched. CDR3 size: 15 residues. Germline lookup yields CDR1 SGHRS and CDR2 YFSETQ. The CDR3 nucleotides are TGCGCCAGCAGCTTTTCAGGGGGCGTTGACAATGAGCAGTTCTTC. Protein sequence: CASSFSGGVDNEQFF.

In this sample, this clone turned up once. The rearrangement links TRBV10-2 to TRBJ2-2; 7 nucleotides line up with TRBD2. This CDR3 is built from 16 residues. The J segment lost 5 bases and the V segment lost 4 bases, leaving 10 bases of the junction unmatched. CDR1 is WSHSY, CDR2 SAAADI, per germline. CDR3 bases: TGCGCCAGCAGTGGTCCTAGCGGAATCGGAACCGGGGAGCTGTTTTTT. Translation: CASSGPSGIGTGELFF.

V is TRBV19 and J is TRBJ2-7; TRBD1 might be the D (6 bases). Trimming pared 2 bases from V and 3 bases from J, leaving 17 bases between. CDR1 LNHDA and CDR2 SQIVND come from the germline V gene (reference sequence). There are 16 residues in the CDR3. The CDR3 here is CASSILGALGGYEQYF. CDR3 sequence (DNA): TGTGCCAGTAGTATACTGGGGGCCCTAGGAGGCTACGAGCAGTACTTC.